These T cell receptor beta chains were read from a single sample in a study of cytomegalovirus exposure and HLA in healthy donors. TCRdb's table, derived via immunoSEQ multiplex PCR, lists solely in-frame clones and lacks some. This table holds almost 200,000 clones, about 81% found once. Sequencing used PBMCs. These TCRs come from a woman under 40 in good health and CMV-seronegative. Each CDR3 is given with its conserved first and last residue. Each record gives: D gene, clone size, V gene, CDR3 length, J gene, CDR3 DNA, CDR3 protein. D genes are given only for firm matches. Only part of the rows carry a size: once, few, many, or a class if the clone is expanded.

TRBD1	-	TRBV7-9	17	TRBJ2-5	TGTGCCAGCAGCCTAGGACAGGGTGGCGTGAAGAGGGAGACCCAGTACTTC	CASSLGQGGVKRETQYF
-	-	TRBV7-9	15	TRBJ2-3	TGTGCCAGCAGCCCCGGGGGGCCTAACACAGATACGCAGTATTTT	CASSPGGPNTDTQYF
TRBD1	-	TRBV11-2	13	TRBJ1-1	TGTGCCAGCAGTTACGGACAGGGCGGGAAAGCTTTCTTT	CASSYGQGGKAFF
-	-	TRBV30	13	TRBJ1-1	TGTGCCTGGAGGAGGCGGGGTTACACTGAAGCTTTCTTT	CAWRRRGYTEAFF
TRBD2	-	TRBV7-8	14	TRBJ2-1	TGTGCCAGCTCCTGGCGGGGGTCCTACAATGAGCAGTTCTTC	CASSWRGSYNEQFF
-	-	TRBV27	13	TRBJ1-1	TGTGCCAGCAGTTTCTCGGGTATGGCTGAAGCTTTCTTT	CASSFSGMAEAFF
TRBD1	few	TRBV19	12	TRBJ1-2	TGTGCCAGTAGTGGCGGGACAGGGGGCTACACCTTC	CASSGGTGGYTF
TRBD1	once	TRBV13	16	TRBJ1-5	TGTGCCAGCAGCTTAGGCCATGGGACAGGGAGTCAGCCCCAGCATTTT	CASSLGHGTGSQPQHF
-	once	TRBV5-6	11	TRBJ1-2	TGTGCCAGCAGCTTGGGACAAGGCGTCGTTTTC	CASSLGQGVVF
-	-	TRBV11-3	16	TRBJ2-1	TGTGCCAGCAGTCGTTCAGCACAGAACCAATACAATGAGCAGTTCTTC	CASSRSAQNQYNEQFF
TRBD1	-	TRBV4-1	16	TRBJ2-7	TGCGCCAGCAGCCAACCGGACAGGGACAGCTCCTACGAGCAGTACTTC	CASSQPDRDSSYEQYF
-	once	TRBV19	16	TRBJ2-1	TGTGCCACCCTCGTACAGGGTCCCCCCTCCTACAATGAGCAGTTCTTC	CATLVQGPPSYNEQFF
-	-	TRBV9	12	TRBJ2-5	TGTGCCAGCAGCGTAGGGGAGGAGACCCAGTACTTC	CASSVGEETQYF
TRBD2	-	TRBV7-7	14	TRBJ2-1	TGTGCCAGCAGCTCGCTCGGGGAGGGGAATGAGCAGTTCTTC	CASSSLGEGNEQFF
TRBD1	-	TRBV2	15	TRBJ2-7	TGTGCCAGCAGGGGGGCAGGGACAGGGAGGGTCGAGCAGTACTTC	CASRGAGTGRVEQYF
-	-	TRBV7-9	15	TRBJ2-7	TGTGCCAGCAGCTTAGCCGGGGACTCCGACTACGAGCAGTACTTC	CASSLAGDSDYEQYF
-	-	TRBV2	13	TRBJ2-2	TGTGCCAGCAGTGAGGGGCGGTCCGGGGAGCTGTTTTTT	CASSEGRSGELFF
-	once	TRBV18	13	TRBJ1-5	TGTGCCAGCTCACCTGGGCAGAATCAGCCCCAGCATTTT	CASSPGQNQPQHF
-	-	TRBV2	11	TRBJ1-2	TGTGCCAGGAGGGGGGGAGATGGCTACACCTTC	CARRGGDGYTF
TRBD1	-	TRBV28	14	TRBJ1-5	TGTGCCAGCAGTCGGGACAGGGGGGGACGGCCCCAGCATTTT	CASSRDRGGRPQHF
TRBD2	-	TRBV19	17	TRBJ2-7	TGTGCCAGTAGTTGGTGGAATCGGCGGGAGTCACCCTACGAGCAGTACTTC	CASSWWNRRESPYEQYF
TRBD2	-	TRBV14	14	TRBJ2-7	TGTGCCAGCAGCCCATTAGCGGGGCTTTACGAGCAGTACTTC	CASSPLAGLYEQYF
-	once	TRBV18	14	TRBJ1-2	TGTGCCAGCTCACCTCCGGACAGTTACTATGGCTACACCTTC	CASSPPDSYYGYTF
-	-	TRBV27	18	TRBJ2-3	TGTGCCAGCACCCCTGTCACGCTGCGGGGGCATAGCACAGATACGCAGTATTTT	CASTPVTLRGHSTDTQYF